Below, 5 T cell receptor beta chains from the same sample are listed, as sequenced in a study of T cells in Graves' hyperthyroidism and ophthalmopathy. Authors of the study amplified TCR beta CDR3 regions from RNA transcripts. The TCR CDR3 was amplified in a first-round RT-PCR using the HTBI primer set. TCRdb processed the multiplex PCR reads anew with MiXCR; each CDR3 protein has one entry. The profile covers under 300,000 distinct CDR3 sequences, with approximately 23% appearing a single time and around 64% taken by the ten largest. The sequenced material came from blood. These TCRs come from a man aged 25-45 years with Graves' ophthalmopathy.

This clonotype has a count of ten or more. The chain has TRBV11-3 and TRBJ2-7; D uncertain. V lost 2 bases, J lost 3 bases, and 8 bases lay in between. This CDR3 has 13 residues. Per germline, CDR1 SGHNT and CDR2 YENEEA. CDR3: CASSLHGSYEQYF. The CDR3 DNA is TGTGCCAGCAGCTTACACGGCAGCTACGAGCAGTACTTC. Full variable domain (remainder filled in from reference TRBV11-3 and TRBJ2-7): EAGVVQSPRYKIIEKKQPVAFWCNPISGHNTLYWYLQNLGQGPELLIRYENEEAVDDSQLPKDRFSAERLKGVDSTLKIQPAELGDSAVYLCASSLHGSYEQYFGPGTRLTVT.

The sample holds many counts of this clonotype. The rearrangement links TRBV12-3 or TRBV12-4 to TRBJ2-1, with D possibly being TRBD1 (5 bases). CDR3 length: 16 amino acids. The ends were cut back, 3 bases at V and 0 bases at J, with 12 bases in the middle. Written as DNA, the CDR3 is TGTGCCAGCAGTTTTAGGGGCTTTAGCTCCTACAATGAGCAGTTCTTC. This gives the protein CASSFRGFSSYNEQFF.

CDR3 DNA: TGCGCCAGCAGCTTGGCCCGAGGGCGGGGGAACCGGTACGAGCAGTACTTC. It yields the protein CASSLARGRGNRYEQYF. The chain joins TRBV5-1 to TRBJ2-7, with 7 bases that match TRBD2. Germline V gene data show CDR1 as SGHRS and CDR2 as YFSETQ. This CDR3 is built from 17 residues. J lost 4 bases, V lost 0 bases, and 13 bases had no gene match. Drawing the rest from reference TRBV5-1 and TRBJ2-7, the complete variable domain is KAGVTQTPRYLIKTRGQQVTLSCSPISGHRSVSWYQQTPGQGLQFLFEYFSETQRNKGNFPGRFSGRQFSNSRSEMNVSTLELGDSALYLCASSLARGRGNRYEQYFGPGTRLTVT.

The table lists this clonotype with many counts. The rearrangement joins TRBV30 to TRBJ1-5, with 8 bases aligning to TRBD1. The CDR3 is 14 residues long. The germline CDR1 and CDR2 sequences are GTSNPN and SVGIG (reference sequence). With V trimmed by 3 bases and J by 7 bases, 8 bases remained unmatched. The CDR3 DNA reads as TGTGCCTGGAGCCCTCAGGGGGCGCGGCAGCCCCAGCATTTT. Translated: CAWSPQGARQPQHF.

CDR3 protein: CASSPIQGPGNTIYF. Written as DNA, the CDR3 is TGTGCCAGCAGTCCCATACAGGGCCCTGGAAACACCATATATTTT. The rearrangement joins TRBV12-3 or TRBV12-4 to TRBJ1-3; a weak D match, TRBD1 (6 bases). The CDR3 spans 15 residues. Trimming took off 5 bases at V and 2 bases at J, with 13 bases between the two ends.